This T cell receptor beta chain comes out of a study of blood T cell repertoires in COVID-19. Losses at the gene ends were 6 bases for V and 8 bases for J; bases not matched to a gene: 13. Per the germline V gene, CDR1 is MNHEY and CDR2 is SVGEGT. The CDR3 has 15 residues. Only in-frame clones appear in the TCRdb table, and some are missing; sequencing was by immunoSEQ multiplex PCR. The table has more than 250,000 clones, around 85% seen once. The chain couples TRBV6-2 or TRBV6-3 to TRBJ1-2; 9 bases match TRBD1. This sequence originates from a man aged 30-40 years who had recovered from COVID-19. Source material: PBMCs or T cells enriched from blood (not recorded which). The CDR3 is CASSNLQGAAGGYTF. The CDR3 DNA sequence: TGTGCCAGCAGCAACCTACAGGGGGCTGCGGGCGGCTACACCTTC.